In its sample, the clone carrying this T cell receptor (beta chain) was seen a few times. Its cognate antigen is unknown. CDR1 and CDR2 from the germline V gene are SGHKS and YYEKEE (reference sequence). This CDR3 has 15 residues. The ends lost 4 bases at V and 1 base at J; junction bases unmatched: 7. The data were taken from a study of Graves' ophthalmopathy and Graves' hyperthyroidism. The study's findings and limits: A model built from 13 signatures distinguished ophthalmopathy from stable hyperthyroidism with 85% to 90% sensitivity and about 81% specificity. The blood repertoire also included most expanded thyroid clonotypes above 0.001 frequency.

All donors with ophthalmopathy were recorded as having moderate-to-severe activity, CAS ≥3, NOSPECS ≥4 and a duration under 3 months. Establishment of the diagnosis relied upon clinical symptoms, serum thyroxine, TRAb, thyroid ultrasound and orbital computed tomography. RNA transcripts yielded amplified TCR beta CDR3 regions. After a first-round RT-PCR with HTBI primers, a second-round multiplex PCR was run. From the multiplex PCR reads, TCRdb called clonotypes with MiXCR, one entry per CDR3 protein. The repertoire holds about 640,000 distinct CDR3 sequences, roughly two fifths seen once, with more than 3% in the top ten.

Sequenced material: peripheral blood. This sequence originates from an adult man with Graves' ophthalmopathy. The J gene is TRBJ1-1, the V gene TRBV5-5, with 7 positions matching TRBD1. CDR3 coding DNA: TGTGCCAGCAGCCTGACAGGGCTCTCGAACACTGAAGCTTTCTTT. It is translated as CASSLTGLSNTEAFF.